The clone carrying this T cell receptor beta chain was seen many times. The antigen is unknown. Per the germline V gene, CDR1 is MNHNS and CDR2 is SASEGT. V was clipped by 7 bases and J by 1 base, with 4 bases between them. This CDR3 spans 11 amino acids. The data stem from a study of T cells in Graves' hyperthyroidism and ophthalmopathy. Stability of Graves' hyperthyroidism was defined as absent ophthalmopathy progression within 18 months. Whole-study findings and limits: Ophthalmopathy was predicted by the model a median of roughly 6.7 months ahead of onset.

There were TCR beta CDR3 regions amplified from RNA transcripts. In the first-round RT-PCR of the TCR CDR3, the HTBI primer set was used. From the multiplex PCR reads, TCRdb called clonotypes with MiXCR, one entry per CDR3 protein. The top ten clones hold 9.2% of a sample with hundreds of thousands of distinct CDR3 sequences, about 12% of them seen once. This sequence was found in a woman aged 18-35 years with Graves' hyperthyroidism. The chain links TRBV6-1 to TRBJ1-1; D uncertain. The sample taken for sequencing was blood. CDR3 residues: CASTWNTEAFF. The CDR3 bases are TGTGCCAGCACTTGGAACACTGAAGCTTTCTTT.